This T cell receptor beta chain appears in the sequencing data of a study of cytomegalovirus exposure and HLA in healthy donors. PCR involved 60 Vbeta and 13 Jbeta primers. Assay: immunoSEQ multiplex PCR; the TCRdb copy retains only in-frame clones and omits some. The data hold 100,000 to 150,000 clones, with 75% to 80% observed a single time. Study-wide findings and caveats: Cytomegalovirus-associated status was assigned to 150 to 200 TCR beta chains.

Comment on this clone: Its antigen remains unknown.

Losses at the gene ends were 4 bases for V and 4 bases for J; bases not matched to a gene: 3. The CDR3 is made up of 13 amino acids. Germline V lookup: CDR1 SGHNT, CDR2 YYREEE (reference sequence). The source of this sequence is a woman aged 40 to 49 in good health and CMV-seronegative. The sequencing input was PBMCs. The chain couples TRBV5-4 to TRBJ1-1, with TRBD1 matching over 8 bases. CDR3: CASSTGGSTEAFF. The CDR3, as DNA: TGTGCCAGCAGCACAGGGGGGAGCACTGAAGCTTTCTTT.